This T cell receptor (beta chain) was identified during a study of T cell responses to AZD1222 COVID-19 vaccine. Notes on the study in general: There were mostly white British donors and more females than males, and clonal diversity was possibly underestimated.

Remarks on this clone: Its antigen is not known.

Trimming took off 6 bases at V and 2 bases at J, with 14 bases between the two ends. Germline V gene lookup returns CDR1 SNHLY and CDR2 FYNNEI. The CDR3 is made up of 14 amino acids. The table came from immunoSEQ multiplex PCR; TCRdb's copy has only in-frame clones and leaves some out. This sample has just over 70,000 clones, with 85% found just once. The sample was peripheral blood, taken on day 0 of AZD1222 vaccination. The TCR sequence derives from an adult in good health. The V and J genes are TRBV2 and TRBJ2-7, with D possibly matching TRBD2 (6 bases). The CDR3 reads CASSAGRGTYEQYF. The CDR3 nucleotides read TGTGCCAGCAGCGCGGGACGGGGGACCTACGAGCAGTACTTC. Drawing the rest from reference TRBV2 and TRBJ2-7, the complete variable domain is EPEVTQTPSHQVTQMGQEVILRCVPISNHLYFYWYRQILGQKVEFLVSFYNNEISEKSEIFDDQFSVERPDGSNFTLKIRSTKLEDSAMYFCASSAGRGTYEQYFGPGTRLTVT.